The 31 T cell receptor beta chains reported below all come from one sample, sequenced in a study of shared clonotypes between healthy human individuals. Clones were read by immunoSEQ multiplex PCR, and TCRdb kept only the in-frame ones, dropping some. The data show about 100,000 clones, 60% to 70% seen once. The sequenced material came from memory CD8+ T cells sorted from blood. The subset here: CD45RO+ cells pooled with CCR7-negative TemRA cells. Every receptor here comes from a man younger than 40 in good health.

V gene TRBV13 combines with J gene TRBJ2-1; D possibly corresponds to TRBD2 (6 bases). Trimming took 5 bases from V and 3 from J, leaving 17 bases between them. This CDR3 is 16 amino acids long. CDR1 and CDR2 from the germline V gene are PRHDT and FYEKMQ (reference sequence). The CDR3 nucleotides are TGTGCCAGCAGCACCGAGCGGGTGGGTAGCTACAATGAGCAGTTCTTC. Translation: CASSTERVGSYNEQFF. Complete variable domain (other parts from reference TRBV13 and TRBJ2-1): AAGVIQSPRHLIKEKRETATLKCYPIPRHDTVYWYQQGPGQDPQFLISFYEKMQSDKGSIPDRFSAQQFSDYHSELNMSSLELGDSALYFCASSTERVGSYNEQFFGPGTRLTVL.

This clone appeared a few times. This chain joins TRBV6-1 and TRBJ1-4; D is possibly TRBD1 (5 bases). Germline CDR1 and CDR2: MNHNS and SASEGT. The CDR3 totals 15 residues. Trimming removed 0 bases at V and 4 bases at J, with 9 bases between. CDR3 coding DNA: TGTGCCAGCAGTGAAGCTGGGGGGGGTAATGAAAAACTGTTTTTT. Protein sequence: CASSEAGGGNEKLFF.

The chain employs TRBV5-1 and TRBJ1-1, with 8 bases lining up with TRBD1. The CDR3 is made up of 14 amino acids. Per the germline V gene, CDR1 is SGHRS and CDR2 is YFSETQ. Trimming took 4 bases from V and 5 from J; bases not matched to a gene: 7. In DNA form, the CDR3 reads TGCGCCAGCAGCGACCCAGGGGGCCTAACTGAAGCTTTCTTT. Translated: CASSDPGGLTEAFF.

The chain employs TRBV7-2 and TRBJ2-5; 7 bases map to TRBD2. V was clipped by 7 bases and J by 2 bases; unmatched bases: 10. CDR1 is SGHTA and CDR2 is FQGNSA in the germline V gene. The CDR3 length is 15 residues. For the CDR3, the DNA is TGTGCCAGCAATCGTCGAGGCGGGAGTCAAGAGACCCAGTACTTC. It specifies CASNRRGGSQETQYF.

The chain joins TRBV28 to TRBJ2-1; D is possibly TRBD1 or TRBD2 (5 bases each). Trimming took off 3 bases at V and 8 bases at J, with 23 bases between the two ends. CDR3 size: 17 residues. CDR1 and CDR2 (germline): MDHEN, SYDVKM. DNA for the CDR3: TGTGCCAGCAGTTTGGCCATGGGGGTCGCTAGCTTCGATGAGCAGTTCTTC. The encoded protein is CASSLAMGVASFDEQFF. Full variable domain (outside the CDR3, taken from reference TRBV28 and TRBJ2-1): DVKVTQSSRYLVKRTGEKVFLECVQDMDHENMFWYRQDPGLGLRLIYFSYDVKMKEKGDIPEGYSVSREKKERFSLILESASTNQTSMYLCASSLAMGVASFDEQFFGPGTRLTVL.

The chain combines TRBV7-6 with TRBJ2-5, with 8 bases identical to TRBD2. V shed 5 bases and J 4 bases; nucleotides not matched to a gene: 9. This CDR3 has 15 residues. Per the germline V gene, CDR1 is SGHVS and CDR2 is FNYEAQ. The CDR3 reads CASSPAGGGPETQYF. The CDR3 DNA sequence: TGTGCCAGCAGCCCTGCCGGGGGGGGGCCAGAGACCCAGTACTTC. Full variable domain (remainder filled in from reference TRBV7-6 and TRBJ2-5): GAGVSQSPRYKVTKRGQDVALRCDPISGHVSLYWYRQALGQGPEFLTYFNYEAQQDKSGLPNDRFSAERPEGSISTLTIQRTEQRDSAMYRCASSPAGGGPETQYFGPGTRLLVL.

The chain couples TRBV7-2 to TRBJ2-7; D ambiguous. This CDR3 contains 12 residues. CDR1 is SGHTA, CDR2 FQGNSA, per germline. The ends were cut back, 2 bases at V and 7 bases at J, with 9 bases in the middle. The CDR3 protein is CASSLNSGEQYF. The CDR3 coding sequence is TGTGCCAGCAGCTTAAATTCTGGAGAGCAGTACTTC.

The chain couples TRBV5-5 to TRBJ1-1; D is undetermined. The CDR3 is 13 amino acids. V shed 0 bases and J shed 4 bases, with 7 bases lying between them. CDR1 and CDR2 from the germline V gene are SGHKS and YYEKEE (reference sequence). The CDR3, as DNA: TGTGCCAGCAGCTTGGCATGGACCACTGAAGCTTTCTTT. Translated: CASSLAWTTEAFF.

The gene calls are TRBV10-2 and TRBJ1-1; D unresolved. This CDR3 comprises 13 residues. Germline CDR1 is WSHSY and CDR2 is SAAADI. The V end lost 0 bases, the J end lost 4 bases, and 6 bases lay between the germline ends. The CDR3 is CASSESESTEAFF. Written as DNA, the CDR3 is TGCGCCAGCAGTGAGTCGGAGAGCACTGAAGCTTTCTTT.

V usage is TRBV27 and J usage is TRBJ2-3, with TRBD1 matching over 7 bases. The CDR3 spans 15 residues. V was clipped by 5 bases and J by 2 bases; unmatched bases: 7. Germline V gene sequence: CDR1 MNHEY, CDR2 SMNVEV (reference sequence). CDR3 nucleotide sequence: TGTGCCAGCAGTCACAGGGGCTACAACACAGATACGCAGTATTTT. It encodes CASSHRGYNTDTQYF.

For the CDR3, the DNA is TGTGCCAGCAGCCTAGGGACAGCGAACACTGAAGCTTTCTTT. Translating it yields CASSLGTANTEAFF. This chain connects TRBV7-9 to TRBJ1-1; 7 bases match TRBD1. CDR1 is SEHNR and CDR2 is FQNEAQ in the germline V gene (reference sequence). Germline trimming cut 5 bases from V and 1 base from J; bases unmatched to any gene: 4. This CDR3 comprises 14 residues. Looking up the rest from reference TRBV7-9 and TRBJ1-1 gives the full variable domain: DTGVSQNPRHKITKRGQNVTFRCDPISEHNRLYWYRQTLGQGPEFLTYFQNEAQLEKSRLLSDRFSAERPKGSFSTLEIQRTEQGDSAMYLCASSLGTANTEAFFGQGTRLTVV.

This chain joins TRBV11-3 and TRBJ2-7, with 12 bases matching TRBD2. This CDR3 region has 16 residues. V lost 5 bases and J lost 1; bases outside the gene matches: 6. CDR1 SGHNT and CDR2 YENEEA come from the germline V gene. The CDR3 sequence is CASSLTGLAGSYEQYF. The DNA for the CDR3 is TGTGCCAGCAGCCTTACGGGACTAGCGGGTTCCTACGAGCAGTACTTC.

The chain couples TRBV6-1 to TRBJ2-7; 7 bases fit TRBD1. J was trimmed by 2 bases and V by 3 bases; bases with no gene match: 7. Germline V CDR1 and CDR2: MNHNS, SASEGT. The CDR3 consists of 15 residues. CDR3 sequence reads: CASSEIRDSPYEQYF. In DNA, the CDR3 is TGTGCCAGCAGTGAGATCCGGGACAGTCCCTACGAGCAGTACTTC.

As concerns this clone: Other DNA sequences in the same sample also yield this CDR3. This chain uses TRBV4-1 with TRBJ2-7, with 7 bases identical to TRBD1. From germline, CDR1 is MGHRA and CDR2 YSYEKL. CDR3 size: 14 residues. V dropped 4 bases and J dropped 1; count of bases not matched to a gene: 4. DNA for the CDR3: TGCGCCAGCAGCCCGGGACAGAATTCCTACGAGCAGTACTTC. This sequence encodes CASSPGQNSYEQYF.

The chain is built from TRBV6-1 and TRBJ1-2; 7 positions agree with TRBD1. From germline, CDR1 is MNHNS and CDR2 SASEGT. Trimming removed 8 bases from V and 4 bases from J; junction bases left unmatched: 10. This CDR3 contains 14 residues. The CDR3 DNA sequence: TGTGCCAGCGTAGACCGGGACAGACTCTATGGCTACACCTTC. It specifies CASVDRDRLYGYTF.

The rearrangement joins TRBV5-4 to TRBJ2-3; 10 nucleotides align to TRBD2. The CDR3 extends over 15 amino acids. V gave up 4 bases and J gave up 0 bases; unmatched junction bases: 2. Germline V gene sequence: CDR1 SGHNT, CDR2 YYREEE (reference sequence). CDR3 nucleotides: TGTGCCAGCAGCCTAGCGGGAGTAAGCACAGATACGCAGTATTTT. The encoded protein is CASSLAGVSTDTQYF.

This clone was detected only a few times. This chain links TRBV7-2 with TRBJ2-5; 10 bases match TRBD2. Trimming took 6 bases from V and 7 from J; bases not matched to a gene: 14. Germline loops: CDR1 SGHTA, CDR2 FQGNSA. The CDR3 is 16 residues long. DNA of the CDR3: TGTGCCAGCAGGAGGGCCGTAGGACTAGCGGATCCGACCCAGTACTTC. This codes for CASRRAVGLADPTQYF.

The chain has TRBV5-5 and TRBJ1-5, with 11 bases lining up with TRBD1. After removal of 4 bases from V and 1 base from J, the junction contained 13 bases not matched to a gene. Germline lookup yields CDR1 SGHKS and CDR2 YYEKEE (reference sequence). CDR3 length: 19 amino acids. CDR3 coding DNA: TGTGCCAGCAGCCCAGAGGACAGGGGGCCTTTTACAAGCAATCAGCCCCAGCATTTT. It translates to CASSPEDRGPFTSNQPQHF.

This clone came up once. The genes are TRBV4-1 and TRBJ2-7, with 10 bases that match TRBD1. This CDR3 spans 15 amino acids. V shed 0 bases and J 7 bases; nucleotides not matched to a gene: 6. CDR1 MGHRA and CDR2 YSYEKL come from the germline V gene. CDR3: CASSQDMTGGLEQYF. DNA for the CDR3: TGCGCCAGCAGCCAAGATATGACAGGGGGCTTGGAGCAGTACTTC.

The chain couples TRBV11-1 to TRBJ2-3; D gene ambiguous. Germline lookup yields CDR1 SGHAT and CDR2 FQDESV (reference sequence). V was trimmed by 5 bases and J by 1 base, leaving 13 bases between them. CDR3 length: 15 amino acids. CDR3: CASSPTGWRTDTQYF. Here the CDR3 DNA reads TGTGCCAGCAGCCCGACTGGCTGGCGCACAGATACGCAGTATTTT.

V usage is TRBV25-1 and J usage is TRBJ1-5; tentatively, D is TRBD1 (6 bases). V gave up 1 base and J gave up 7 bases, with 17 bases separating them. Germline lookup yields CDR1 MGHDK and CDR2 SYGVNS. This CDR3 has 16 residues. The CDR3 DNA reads TGTGCCAGCAGTGAATCGAGGGCGGGGGCAAACCAGCCCCAGCATTTT. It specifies CASSESRAGANQPQHF.

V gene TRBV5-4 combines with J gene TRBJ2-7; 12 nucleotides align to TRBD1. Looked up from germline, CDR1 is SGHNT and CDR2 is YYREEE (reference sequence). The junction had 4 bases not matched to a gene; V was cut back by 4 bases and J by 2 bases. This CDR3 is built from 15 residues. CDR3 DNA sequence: TGTGCCAGCAGCCTACGGGACAGGGGGCCCTACGAGCAGTACTTC. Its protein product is CASSLRDRGPYEQYF.

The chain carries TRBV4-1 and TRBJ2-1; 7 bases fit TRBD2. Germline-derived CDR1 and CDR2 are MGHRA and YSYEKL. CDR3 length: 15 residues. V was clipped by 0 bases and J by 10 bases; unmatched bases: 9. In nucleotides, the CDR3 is TGCGCCAGCAGCCAAGAAGCGGGAACCCTCGGGGAGCAGTTCTTC. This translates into CASSQEAGTLGEQFF.

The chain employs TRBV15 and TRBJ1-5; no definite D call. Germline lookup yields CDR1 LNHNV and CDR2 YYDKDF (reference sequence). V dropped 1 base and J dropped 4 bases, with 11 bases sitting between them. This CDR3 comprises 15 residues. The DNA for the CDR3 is TGTGCCACCAGCAGAGCCCAGCAGACGAATCAGCCCCAGCATTTT. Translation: CATSRAQQTNQPQHF.

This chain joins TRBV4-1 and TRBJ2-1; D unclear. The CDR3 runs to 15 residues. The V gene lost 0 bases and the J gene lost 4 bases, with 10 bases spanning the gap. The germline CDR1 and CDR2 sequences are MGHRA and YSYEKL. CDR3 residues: CASSQETDWYNEQFF. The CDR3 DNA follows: TGCGCCAGCAGCCAAGAAACGGATTGGTACAATGAGCAGTTCTTC.

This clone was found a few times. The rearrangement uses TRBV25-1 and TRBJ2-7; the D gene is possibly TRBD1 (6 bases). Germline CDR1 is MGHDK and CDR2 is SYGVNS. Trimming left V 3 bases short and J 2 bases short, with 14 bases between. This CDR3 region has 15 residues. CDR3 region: CASSETGTTPYEQYF. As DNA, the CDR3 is TGTGCCAGCAGTGAGACCGGGACAACGCCCTACGAGCAGTACTTC.

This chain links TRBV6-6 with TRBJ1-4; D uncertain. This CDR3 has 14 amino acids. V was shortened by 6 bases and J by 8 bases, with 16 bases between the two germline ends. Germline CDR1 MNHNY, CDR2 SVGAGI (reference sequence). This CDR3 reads CASSLHPGQEKLFF. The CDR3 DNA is TGTGCCAGCAGCTTACACCCAGGTCAGGAAAAACTGTTTTTT.

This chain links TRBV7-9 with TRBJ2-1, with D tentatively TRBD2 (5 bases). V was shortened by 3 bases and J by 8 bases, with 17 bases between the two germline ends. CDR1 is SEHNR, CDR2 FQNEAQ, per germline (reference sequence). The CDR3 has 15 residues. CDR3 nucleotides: TGTGCCAGCAGCTTTAGCAGGACCTCCGGGGATGAGCAGTTCTTC. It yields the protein CASSFSRTSGDEQFF.

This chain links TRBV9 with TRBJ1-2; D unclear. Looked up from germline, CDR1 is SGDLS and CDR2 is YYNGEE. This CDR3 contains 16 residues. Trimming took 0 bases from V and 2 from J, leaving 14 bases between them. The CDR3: CASSVVSRAGNYGYTF. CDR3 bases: TGTGCCAGCAGCGTAGTTTCCCGGGCAGGAAACTATGGCTACACCTTC. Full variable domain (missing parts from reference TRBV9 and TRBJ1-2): DSGVTQTPKHLITATGQRVTLRCSPRSGDLSVYWYQQSLDQGLQFLIQYYNGEERAKGNILERFSAQQFPDLHSELNLSSLELGDSALYFCASSVVSRAGNYGYTFGSGTRLTVV.

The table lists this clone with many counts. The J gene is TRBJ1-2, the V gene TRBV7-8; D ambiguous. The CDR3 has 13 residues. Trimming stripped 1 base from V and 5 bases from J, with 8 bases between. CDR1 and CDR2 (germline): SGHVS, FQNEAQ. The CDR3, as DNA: TGTGCCAGCAGCTTAGAACCCGTATATGGCTACACCTTC. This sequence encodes CASSLEPVYGYTF.

The CDR3 DNA reads as TGTGCCAGTAGTTCAAGAGGGGGGGCCAAATCCTATGGCTACACCTTC. Its protein is CASSSRGGAKSYGYTF. V is TRBV19 and J is TRBJ1-2, with D tentatively TRBD1 (6 bases). Germline lookup yields CDR1 LNHDA and CDR2 SQIVND (reference sequence). Trimming pared 5 bases from V and 4 bases from J, leaving 20 bases between. This CDR3 is 16 amino acids long.